The rows below give T cell receptor beta chains drawn from one sample of a study of cytomegalovirus exposure and HLA in healthy donors. The assay was immunoSEQ multiplex PCR, and TCRdb's table has in-frame clones only and misses some. Of about 190,000 clones detected, roughly 79% appear once; the ten largest clones hold 1.5% to 2%. The sequencing sample was made of PBMCs. The receptors were sampled from a woman younger than 35 in good health and CMV-seronegative. CDR3s include the opening cysteine and the closing phenylalanine or tryptophan. The D gene is left open where the match is weak. Some rows mark clone size as missing; the rest say once, few, many or name a class of expanded clone.

-	TRBV9	TRBJ2-1	-	CASSVDGGNEQFF	TGTGCCAGCAGCGTAGACGGGGGCAATGAGCAGTTCTTC
TRBD1	TRBV7-8	TRBJ1-6	-	CASSGGQYNSPLHF	TGTGCCAGCAGCGGGGGACAGTATAATTCACCCCTCCACTTT
TRBD1	TRBV2	TRBJ1-2	-	CASKYPGGVLGYTF	TGTGCCAGCAAGTACCCAGGGGGCGTATTGGGCTACACCTTC
TRBD2	TRBV19	TRBJ2-7	-	CASSSTVGGYEQYF	TGTGCCAGTAGCTCGACGGTCGGGGGGTACGAGCAGTACTTC
TRBD2	TRBV15	TRBJ2-1	-	CATSRGLAGGLEQFF	TGTGCCACCAGCAGAGGTCTAGCGGGAGGTCTTGAGCAGTTCTTC
TRBD1	TRBV7-3	TRBJ1-3	-	CASSPQGAGNTIYF	TGTGCCAGCAGCCCACAGGGGGCTGGAAACACCATATATTTT
-	TRBV28	TRBJ2-5	-	CAGSSIGVSETQYF	TGTGCCGGCAGTTCGATAGGAGTGAGCGAGACCCAGTACTTC
TRBD2	TRBV11-3	TRBJ2-1	-	CASSLDRGLAVLNEQFF	TGTGCCAGCAGCTTAGATCGGGGACTAGCGGTACTTAATGAGCAGTTCTTC
-	TRBV5-6	TRBJ2-4	-	CASSFISMGPETKNIQYF	TGTGCCAGCAGCTTTATTTCGATGGGGCCGGAGACCAAAAACATTCAGTACTTC
TRBD2	TRBV5-1	TRBJ2-7	-	CASSVTSGGPYEQYF	TGCGCCAGCAGCGTGACTAGCGGGGGGCCATACGAGCAGTACTTC
TRBD1	TRBV30	TRBJ1-3	-	CASSRTGSGNTIYF	TGTGCCTCATCACGGACAGGTTCTGGAAACACCATATATTTT
TRBD1	TRBV25-1	TRBJ2-7	-	CASSPGTGIHEQYF	TGTGCCAGCAGTCCCGGGACAGGGATCCACGAGCAGTACTTC
-	TRBV6-5	TRBJ1-5	-	CASRRYVNQPQHF	TGTGCCAGCAGACGGTATGTCAATCAGCCCCAGCATTTT
TRBD2	TRBV27	TRBJ2-2	once	CASSLSAGGTGELFF	TGTGCCAGCAGTTTATCAGCGGGAGGTACCGGGGAGCTGTTTTTT
TRBD2	TRBV6-5	TRBJ2-7	-	CASSSLAGVYEQYF	TGTGCCAGCAGTTCTTTAGCGGGAGTCTACGAGCAGTACTTC
-	TRBV4-2	TRBJ1-5	-	CASSQDPTERPQHF	TGTGCCAGCAGCCAAGATCCGACAGAAAGGCCCCAGCATTTT
-	TRBV7-3	TRBJ1-2	-	CASSLSAGGGAHYGYTF	TGTGCCAGCAGCTTATCGGCCGGTGGGGGGGCCCACTATGGCTACACCTTC
TRBD1	TRBV5-1	TRBJ2-7	-	CASSTGTGASYEQYF	TGCGCCAGCAGCACCGGGACAGGGGCCTCCTACGAGCAGTACTTC
-	TRBV28	TRBJ1-2	-	CAYGSARGYTF	TGTGCCTACGGCTCAGCGCGCGGCTACACCTTC
TRBD1	TRBV18	TRBJ1-5	-	CASSTGDRGTNQPQHF	TGTGCCAGCTCAACCGGAGACAGGGGAACCAATCAGCCCCAGCATTTT
-	TRBV2	TRBJ1-5	-	CASSVRSNQPQHF	TGTGCCAGCAGTGTACGGTCAAATCAGCCCCAGCATTTT
-	TRBV29-1	TRBJ2-7	-	CSVVLTVSYEQYF	TGCAGCGTTGTTCTGACAGTCTCCTACGAGCAGTACTTC
-	TRBV28	TRBJ1-3	-	CASSDTHSGSGNTIYF	TGTGCCAGCAGCGATACCCACAGTGGCTCTGGAAACACCATATATTTT
TRBD2	TRBV30	TRBJ2-7	few	CAWSVGGRALGEQYF	TGTGCCTGGAGTGTGGGCGGGAGGGCCTTAGGCGAGCAGTACTTC
TRBD1	TRBV27	TRBJ2-7	-	CASSLSLGQGSYEQYF	TGTGCCAGCAGTTTATCTTTGGGACAGGGCTCCTACGAGCAGTACTTC
-	TRBV7-9	TRBJ1-5	-	CASSSGGGGQPQHF	TGTGCCAGCAGCTCTGGGGGGGGCGGACAGCCCCAGCATTTT
TRBD2	TRBV4-1	TRBJ2-7	-	CASSLLAGGPYEQYF	TGCGCCAGCAGCCTTCTAGCGGGAGGACCCTACGAGCAGTACTTC
-	TRBV5-1	TRBJ1-4	-	CASSKWTDHEKLFF	TGCGCCAGCAGCAAATGGACAGATCATGAAAAACTGTTTTTT
TRBD1	TRBV6-1	TRBJ1-2	-	CASRNRGGAYGYTF	TGTGCCAGCCGGAACAGGGGGGGGGCTTATGGCTACACCTTC
-	TRBV5-4	TRBJ2-1	-	CASSPDQGYSYNEQFF	TGTGCCAGCAGCCCCGACCAGGGATACTCCTACAATGAGCAGTTCTTC
TRBD1	TRBV28	TRBJ1-2	-	CASSSLVTGTTVGYTF	TGTGCCAGCAGTTCATTGGTGACAGGGACAACAGTAGGCTACACCTTC
-	TRBV28	TRBJ2-7	-	CASSPGGGADEQYF	TGTGCCAGCAGTCCCGGAGGGGGGGCGGACGAGCAGTACTTC
-	TRBV6-1	TRBJ2-3	-	CASRLTDTQYF	TGTGCCTCCAGGCTCACAGATACGCAGTATTTT